The 7 T cell receptor beta chains presented below share a single source sample, sequenced in a study of T cell responses to AZD1222 COVID-19 vaccine. Data came from immunoSEQ multiplex PCR; TCRdb stores just in-frame clones and leaves some out. The sample includes 140,000 or so clones, just under 95% of them seen just once. The sequences come from peripheral blood, collected after recovery from COVID-19. The receptors originated from an adult who had recovered from COVID-19.

This chain joins TRBV18 and TRBJ1-2, with no clear D. This CDR3 has 16 residues. Trimming took off 2 bases at V and 4 bases at J, with 17 bases between the two ends. Germline V gene lookup returns CDR1 KGHSH and CDR2 LQKENI. The CDR3 region has the DNA TGTGCCAGCTCACCAGCCTCTGGCGACCGAGGCTATGGCTACACCTTC. Protein sequence: CASSPASGDRGYGYTF.

The V call is TRBV24-1, the J call TRBJ2-2; D gene unclear. This CDR3 is built from 14 residues. Trimming pared 5 bases from V and 0 bases from J, leaving 6 bases between. The germline gives CDR1 KGHDR, CDR2 SFDVKD. For the CDR3, the DNA is TGTGCCACCAGTGTAAGCTCGAACACCGGGGAGCTGTTTTTT. It specifies CATSVSSNTGELFF.

The CDR3 region is CASSLEGMNTEAFF. In nucleotides, the CDR3 is TGCGCCAGCAGCTTGGAGGGCATGAACACTGAAGCTTTCTTT. This sequence joins TRBV5-1 and TRBJ1-1; unclear D gene. CDR3 size: 14 residues. V gave up 0 bases and J gave up 0 bases, with 6 bases separating them. CDR1 is SGHRS, CDR2 YFSETQ, per germline.

V usage is TRBV30 and J usage is TRBJ1-1; 7 nucleotides agree with TRBD1. With 4 bases clipped from V and 5 bases from J, the junction kept 10 bases outside the gene matches. The CDR3 is made up of 14 amino acids. From germline, CDR1 is GTSNPN and CDR2 SVGIG (reference sequence). The DNA for the CDR3 is TGTGCCTGGACCCTAGGGGCAGGGGGAACTGAAGCTTTCTTT. Protein product: CAWTLGAGGTEAFF.

The chain has TRBV14 and TRBJ2-3; perhaps D is TRBD1 or TRBD2 (5 bases each). This CDR3 is built from 15 residues. V was shortened by 0 bases and J by 4 bases, with 11 bases between the two germline ends. The germline CDR1 and CDR2 sequences are SGHDN and FVKESK. The CDR3 region has the DNA TGTGCCAGCAGCCAAGATTGGGACGGTTCAGATACGCAGTATTTT. Its translation: CASSQDWDGSDTQYF.

The rearrangement joins TRBV19 to TRBJ1-5, with D perhaps matching TRBD1 (5 bases). The V gene lost 7 bases and the J gene lost 3 bases, with 22 bases spanning the gap. CDR1 LNHDA and CDR2 SQIVND come from the germline V gene (reference sequence). The CDR3 sequence is 17 residues long. The chain's CDR3 is CASIKRGRGVDNQPQHF. CDR3 coding DNA: TGTGCCAGTATTAAAAGGGGACGGGGGGTTGACAATCAGCCCCAGCATTTT.

V is TRBV5-1 and J is TRBJ2-5; perhaps D is TRBD1 or TRBD2 (5 bases each). The germline V gene has CDR1 SGHRS and CDR2 YFSETQ. V shed 0 bases and J shed 5 bases, with 17 bases lying between them. The CDR3 runs 16 residues. The CDR3 region is CASSLVSGQGLETQYF. The CDR3 bases are TGCGCCAGCAGCTTGGTATCGGGGCAGGGTTTGGAGACCCAGTACTTC. Combining the CDR3 with reference TRBV5-1 and TRBJ2-5 gives the whole variable domain KAGVTQTPRYLIKTRGQQVTLSCSPISGHRSVSWYQQTPGQGLQFLFEYFSETQRNKGNFPGRFSGRQFSNSRSEMNVSTLELGDSALYLCASSLVSGQGLETQYFGPGTRLLVL.